The table lists the clone carrying this T cell receptor (beta chain) with a few counts. What it binds is not known. The CDR3 runs to 13 residues. With 8 bases removed from V and 1 base from J, the gap between germline ends came to 12 bases. The germline V gene has CDR1 SEHNR and CDR2 FQNEAQ (reference sequence). This record belongs to a study of shared clonotypes between healthy human individuals. Broader study findings: Non-shared clonotypes showed lower generation probabilities than clonotypes common to all four donors. Researchers found naive subsets generally carried larger estimated richness than memory subsets.

Sequencing was performed with immunoSEQ multiplex PCR; in TCRdb, only in-frame clones are kept and a portion is missing. The table lists more than 1 million clones, about four fifths of them singletons. This receptor was obtained from a man in his late teens or twenties in good health. Some clones in this sample may be carry-over from other donors' samples. Sequenced sample: memory CD4+ T cells from PBMCs. The subset denotes: CD45RA-negative fraction. This rearrangement joins TRBV7-9 to TRBJ2-7, with a possible D match to TRBD1 (5 bases). The CDR3 bases are TGTGCCAGCCGACCTGACAGATCCTACGAGCAGTACTTC. Translation gives CASRPDRSYEQYF.